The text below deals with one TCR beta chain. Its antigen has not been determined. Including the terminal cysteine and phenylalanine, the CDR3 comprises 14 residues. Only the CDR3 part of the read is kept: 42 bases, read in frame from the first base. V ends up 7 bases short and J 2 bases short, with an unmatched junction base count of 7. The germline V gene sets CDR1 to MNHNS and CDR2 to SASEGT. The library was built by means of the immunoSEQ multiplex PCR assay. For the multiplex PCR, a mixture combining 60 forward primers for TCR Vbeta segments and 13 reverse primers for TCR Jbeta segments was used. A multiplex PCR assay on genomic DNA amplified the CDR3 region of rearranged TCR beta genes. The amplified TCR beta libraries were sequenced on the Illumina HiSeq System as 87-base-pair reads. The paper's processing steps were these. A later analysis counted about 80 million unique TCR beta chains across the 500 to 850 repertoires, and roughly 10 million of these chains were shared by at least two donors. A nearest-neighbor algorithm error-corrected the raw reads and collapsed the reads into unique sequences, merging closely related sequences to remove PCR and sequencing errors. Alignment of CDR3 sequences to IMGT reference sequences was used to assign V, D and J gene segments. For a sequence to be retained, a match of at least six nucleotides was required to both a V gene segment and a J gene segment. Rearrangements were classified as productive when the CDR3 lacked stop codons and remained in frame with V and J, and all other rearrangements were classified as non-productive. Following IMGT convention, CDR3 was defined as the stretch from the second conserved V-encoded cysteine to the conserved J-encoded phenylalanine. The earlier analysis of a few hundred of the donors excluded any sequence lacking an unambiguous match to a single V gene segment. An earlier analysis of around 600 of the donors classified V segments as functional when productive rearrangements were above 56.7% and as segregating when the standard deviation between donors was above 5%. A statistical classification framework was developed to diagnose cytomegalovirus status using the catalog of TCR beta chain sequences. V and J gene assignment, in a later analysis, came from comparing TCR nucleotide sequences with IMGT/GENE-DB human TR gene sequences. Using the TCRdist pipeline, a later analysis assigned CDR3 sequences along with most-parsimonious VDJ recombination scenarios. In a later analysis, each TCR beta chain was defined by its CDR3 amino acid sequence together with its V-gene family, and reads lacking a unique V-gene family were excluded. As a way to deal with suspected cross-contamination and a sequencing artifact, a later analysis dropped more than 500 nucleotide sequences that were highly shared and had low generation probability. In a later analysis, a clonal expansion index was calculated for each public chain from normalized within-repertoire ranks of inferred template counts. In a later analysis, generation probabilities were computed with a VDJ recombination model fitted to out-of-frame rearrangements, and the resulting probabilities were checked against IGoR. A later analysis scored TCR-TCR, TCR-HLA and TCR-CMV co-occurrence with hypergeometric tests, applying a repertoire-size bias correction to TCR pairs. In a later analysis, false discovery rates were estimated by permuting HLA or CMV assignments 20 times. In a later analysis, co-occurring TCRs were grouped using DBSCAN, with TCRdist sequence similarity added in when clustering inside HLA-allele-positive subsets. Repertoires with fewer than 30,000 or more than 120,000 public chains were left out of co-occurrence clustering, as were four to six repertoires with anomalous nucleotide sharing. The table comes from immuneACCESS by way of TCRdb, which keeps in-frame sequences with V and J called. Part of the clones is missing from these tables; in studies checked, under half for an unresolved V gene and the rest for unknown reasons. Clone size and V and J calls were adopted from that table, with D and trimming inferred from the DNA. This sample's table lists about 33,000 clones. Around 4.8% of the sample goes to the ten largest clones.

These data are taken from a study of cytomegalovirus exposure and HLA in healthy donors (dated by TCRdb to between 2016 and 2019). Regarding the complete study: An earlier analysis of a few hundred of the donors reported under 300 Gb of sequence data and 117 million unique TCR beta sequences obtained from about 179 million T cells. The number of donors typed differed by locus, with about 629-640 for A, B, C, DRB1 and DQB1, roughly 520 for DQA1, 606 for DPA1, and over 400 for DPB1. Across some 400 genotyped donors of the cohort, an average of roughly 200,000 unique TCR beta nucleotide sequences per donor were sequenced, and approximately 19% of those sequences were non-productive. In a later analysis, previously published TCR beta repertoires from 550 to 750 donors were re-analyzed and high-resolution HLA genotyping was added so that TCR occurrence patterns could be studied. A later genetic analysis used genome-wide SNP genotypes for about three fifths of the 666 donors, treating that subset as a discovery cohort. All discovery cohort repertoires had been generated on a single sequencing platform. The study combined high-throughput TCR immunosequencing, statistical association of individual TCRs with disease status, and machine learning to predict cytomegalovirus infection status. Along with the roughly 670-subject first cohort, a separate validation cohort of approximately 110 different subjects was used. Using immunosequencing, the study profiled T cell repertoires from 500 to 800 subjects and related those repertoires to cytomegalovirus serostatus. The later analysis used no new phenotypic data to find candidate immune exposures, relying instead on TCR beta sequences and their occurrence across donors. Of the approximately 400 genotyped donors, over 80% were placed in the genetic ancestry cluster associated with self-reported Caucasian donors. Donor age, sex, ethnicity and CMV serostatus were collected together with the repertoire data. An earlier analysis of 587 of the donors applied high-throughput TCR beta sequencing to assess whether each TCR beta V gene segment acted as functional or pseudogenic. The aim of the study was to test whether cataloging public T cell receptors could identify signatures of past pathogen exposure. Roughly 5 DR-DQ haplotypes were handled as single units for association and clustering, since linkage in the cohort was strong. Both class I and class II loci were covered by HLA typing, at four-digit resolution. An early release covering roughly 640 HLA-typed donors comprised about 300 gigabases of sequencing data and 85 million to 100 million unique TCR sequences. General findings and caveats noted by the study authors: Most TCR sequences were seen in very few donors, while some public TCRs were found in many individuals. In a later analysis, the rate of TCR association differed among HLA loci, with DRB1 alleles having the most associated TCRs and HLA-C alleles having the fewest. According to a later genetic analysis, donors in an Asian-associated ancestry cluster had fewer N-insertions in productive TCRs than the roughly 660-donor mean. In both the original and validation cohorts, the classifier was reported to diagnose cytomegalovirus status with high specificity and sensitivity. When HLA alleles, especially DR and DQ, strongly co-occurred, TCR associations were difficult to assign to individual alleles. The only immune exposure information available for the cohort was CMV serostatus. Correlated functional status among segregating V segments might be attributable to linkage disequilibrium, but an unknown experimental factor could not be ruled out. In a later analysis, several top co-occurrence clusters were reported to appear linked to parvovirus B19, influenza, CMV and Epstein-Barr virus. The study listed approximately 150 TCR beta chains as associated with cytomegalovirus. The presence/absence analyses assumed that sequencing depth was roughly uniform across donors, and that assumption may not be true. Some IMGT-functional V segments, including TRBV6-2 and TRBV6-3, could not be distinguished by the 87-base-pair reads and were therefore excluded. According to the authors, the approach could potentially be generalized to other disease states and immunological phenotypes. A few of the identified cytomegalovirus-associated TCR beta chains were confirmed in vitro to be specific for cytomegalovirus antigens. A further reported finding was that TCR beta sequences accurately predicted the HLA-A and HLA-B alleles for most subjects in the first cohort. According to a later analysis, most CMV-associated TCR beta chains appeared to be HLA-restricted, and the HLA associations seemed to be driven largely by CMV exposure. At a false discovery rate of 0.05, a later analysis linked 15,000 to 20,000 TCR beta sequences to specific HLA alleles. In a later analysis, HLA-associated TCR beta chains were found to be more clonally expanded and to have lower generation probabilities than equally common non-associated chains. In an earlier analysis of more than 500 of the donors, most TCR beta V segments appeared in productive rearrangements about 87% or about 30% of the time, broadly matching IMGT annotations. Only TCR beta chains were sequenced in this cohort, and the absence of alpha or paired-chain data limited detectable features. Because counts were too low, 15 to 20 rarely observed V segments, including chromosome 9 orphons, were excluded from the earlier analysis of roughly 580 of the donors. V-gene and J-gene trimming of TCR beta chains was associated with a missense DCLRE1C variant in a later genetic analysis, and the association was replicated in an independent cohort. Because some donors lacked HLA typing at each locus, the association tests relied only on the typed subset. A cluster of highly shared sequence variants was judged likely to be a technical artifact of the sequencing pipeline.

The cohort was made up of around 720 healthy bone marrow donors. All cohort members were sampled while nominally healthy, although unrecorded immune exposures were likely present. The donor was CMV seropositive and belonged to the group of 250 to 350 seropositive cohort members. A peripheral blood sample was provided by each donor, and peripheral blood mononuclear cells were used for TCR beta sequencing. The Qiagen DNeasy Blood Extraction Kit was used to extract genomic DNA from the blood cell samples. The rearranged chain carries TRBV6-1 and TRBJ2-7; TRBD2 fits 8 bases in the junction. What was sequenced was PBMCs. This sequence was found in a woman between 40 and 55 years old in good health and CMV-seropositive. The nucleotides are TGTGCCAGCATAATACGGGGGGGGGCCTACGAGCAGTACTTC. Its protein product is CASIIRGGAYEQYF.